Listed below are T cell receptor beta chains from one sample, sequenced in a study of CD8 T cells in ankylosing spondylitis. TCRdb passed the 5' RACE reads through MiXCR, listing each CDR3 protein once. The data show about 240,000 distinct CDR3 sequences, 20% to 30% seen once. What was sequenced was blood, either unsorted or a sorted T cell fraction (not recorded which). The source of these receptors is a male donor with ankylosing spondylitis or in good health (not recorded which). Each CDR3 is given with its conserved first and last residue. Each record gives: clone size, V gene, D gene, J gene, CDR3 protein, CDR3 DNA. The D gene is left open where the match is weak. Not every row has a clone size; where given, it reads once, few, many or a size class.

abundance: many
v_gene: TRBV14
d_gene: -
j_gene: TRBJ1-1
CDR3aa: CASSSFGWEAFF
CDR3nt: TGTGCCAGCAGCTCCTTCGGCTGGGAAGCTTTCTTT

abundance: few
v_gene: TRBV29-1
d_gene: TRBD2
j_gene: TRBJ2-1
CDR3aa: CSVEEDSGYNEQFF
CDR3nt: TGCAGCGTTGAAGAGGATAGCGGGTACAATGAGCAGTTCTTC

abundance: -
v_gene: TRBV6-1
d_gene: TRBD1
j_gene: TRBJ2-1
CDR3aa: CASRQDRTYNEQFF
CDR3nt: TGTGCCAGCAGACAGGACAGGACCTACAATGAGCAGTTCTTC

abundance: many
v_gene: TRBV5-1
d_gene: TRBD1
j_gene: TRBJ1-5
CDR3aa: CASSLPGTGGNQPQHF
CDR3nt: TGCGCCAGCAGCTTGCCCGGGACAGGGGGCAATCAGCCCCAGCATTTT

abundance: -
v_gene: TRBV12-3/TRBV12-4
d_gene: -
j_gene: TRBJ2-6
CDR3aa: CASSRRLSGANVLTF
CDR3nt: TGTGCCAGCAGTAGACGACTCTCTGGGGCCAACGTCCTGACTTTC

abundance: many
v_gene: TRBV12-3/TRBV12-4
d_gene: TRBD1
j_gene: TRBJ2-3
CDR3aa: CASETGAKGTDTQYF
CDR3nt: TGTGCCAGCGAGACAGGGGCCAAGGGCACAGATACGCAGTATTTT

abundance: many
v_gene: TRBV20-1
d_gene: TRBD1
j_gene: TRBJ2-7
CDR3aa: CSATPGTGGYEQYF
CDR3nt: TGCAGTGCTACCCCCGGGACAGGGGGCTACGAGCAGTACTTC

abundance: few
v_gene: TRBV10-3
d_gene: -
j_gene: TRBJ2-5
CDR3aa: CAISVDSTEATQYF
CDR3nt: TGTGCCATCAGTGTTGATAGTACCGAAGCGACCCAGTACTTC

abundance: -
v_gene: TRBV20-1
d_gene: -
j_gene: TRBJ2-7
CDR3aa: CSASPLGEQYF
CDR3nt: TGCAGTGCTAGTCCCCTGGGGGAGCAGTACTTC

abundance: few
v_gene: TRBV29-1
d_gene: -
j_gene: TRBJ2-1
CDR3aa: CSVLTWLSGGYNEQFF
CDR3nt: TGCAGCGTCCTGACTTGGCTGTCGGGTGGTTACAATGAGCAGTTCTTC

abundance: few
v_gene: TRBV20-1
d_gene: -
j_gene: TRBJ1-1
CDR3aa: CSAFLDRRSEAFF
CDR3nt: TGCAGTGCTTTCCTCGACAGGAGAAGTGAAGCTTTCTTT

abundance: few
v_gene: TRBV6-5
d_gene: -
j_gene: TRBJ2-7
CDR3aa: CASSYGNVWHF
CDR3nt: TGTGCCAGCAGTTACGGCAACGTATGGCACTTC

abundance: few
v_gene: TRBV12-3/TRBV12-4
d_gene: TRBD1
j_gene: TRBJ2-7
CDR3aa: CASSLRDRGSEQYF
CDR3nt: TGTGCCAGCAGTCTGAGGGACAGGGGGAGCGAGCAGTACTTC

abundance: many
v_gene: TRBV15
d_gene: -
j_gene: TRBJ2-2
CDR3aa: CATSRDRGTGELFF
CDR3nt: TGTGCCACCAGCAGAGACCGGGGAACCGGGGAGCTGTTTTTT

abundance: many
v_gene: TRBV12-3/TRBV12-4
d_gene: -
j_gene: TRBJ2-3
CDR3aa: CASSDGRTDTQYF
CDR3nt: TGTGCCAGCAGTGACGGGCGCACAGATACGCAGTATTTT

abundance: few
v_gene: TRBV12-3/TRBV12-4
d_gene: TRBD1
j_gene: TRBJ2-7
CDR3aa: CASSWGTGRRGEQYF
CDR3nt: TGTGCCAGCAGTTGGGGGACAGGGAGGAGAGGAGAGCAGTACTTC

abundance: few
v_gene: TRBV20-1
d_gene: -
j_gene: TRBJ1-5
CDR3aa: CSARRVFSNQPQHF
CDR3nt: TGCAGTGCTAGGAGGGTTTTTAGCAATCAGCCCCAGCATTTT

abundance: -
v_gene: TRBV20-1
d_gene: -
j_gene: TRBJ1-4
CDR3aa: CSARYRGIGEKLFF
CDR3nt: TGCAGTGCTAGGTATCGGGGAATAGGTGAAAAACTGTTTTTT

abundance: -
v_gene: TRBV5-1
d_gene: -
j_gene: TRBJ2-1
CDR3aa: CASSFRGTDYNEQFF
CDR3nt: TGCGCCAGCAGCTTCAGGGGAACCGATTACAATGAGCAGTTCTTC

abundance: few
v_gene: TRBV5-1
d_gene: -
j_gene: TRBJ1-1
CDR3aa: CASSHTRIGMDTEAFF
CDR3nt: TGCGCCAGCAGCCATACTCGGATAGGGATGGACACTGAAGCTTTCTTT

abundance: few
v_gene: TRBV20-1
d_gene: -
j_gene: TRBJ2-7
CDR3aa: CSAGGAGGYEQYF
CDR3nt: TGCAGTGCTGGGGGGGCCGGGGGCTACGAGCAGTACTTC

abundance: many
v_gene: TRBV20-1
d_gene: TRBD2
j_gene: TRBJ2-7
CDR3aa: CSATWGGWYEQYF
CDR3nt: TGCAGTGCCACCTGGGGGGGGTGGTACGAGCAGTACTTC

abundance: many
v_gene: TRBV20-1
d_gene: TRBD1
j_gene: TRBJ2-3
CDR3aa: CSAKQGYTDTQYF
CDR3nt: TGCAGTGCTAAACAGGGGTACACAGATACGCAGTATTTT

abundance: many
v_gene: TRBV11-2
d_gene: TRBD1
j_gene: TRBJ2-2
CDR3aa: CASRLSYRGSRYTGELFF
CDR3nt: TGTGCCAGCAGACTAAGTTACAGGGGCTCGAGGTACACCGGGGAGCTGTTTTTT